Given below is one TCR beta chain in context. Authors' processing steps: Amplification of reference gene primers provided the estimated nucleated cell counts. Assay used: immunoSEQ multiplex PCR; TCRdb lists only in-frame clones, some missing. The V and J calls and clone size come from that table; D and trimming were worked out from the DNA. The data contain about 120,000 clones, 85% of them singletons. The sample is drawn from a study of blood T cell repertoires in COVID-19. Turning to the study itself: Some COVID-19 samples were acute and others convalescent; all came from the United States, Italy and Spain. Sample material is recorded as cDNA or gDNA derived from T cells, B-cell-depleted T cells, or PBMCs.

V lost 0 bases, J lost 5 bases, and 10 bases stayed unmatched. CDR3 size: 16 residues. The V gene's germline CDR1 is SGHRS and CDR2 YFSETQ. The chain employs TRBV5-1 and TRBJ2-7, with 8 bases aligning to TRBD1. The sample comprised peripheral blood. This clonotype was obtained from an elderly man with acute or convalescent COVID-19. DNA for the CDR3: TGCGCCAGCAGCTTGGTTGTTAGCAGGGGGCGGGACGAGCAGTACTTC. It codes for CASSLVVSRGRDEQYF.